The TCR beta chain described here comes from a study of cytomegalovirus exposure and HLA in healthy donors. Broader study findings: The records held CMV serostatus as the only immune exposure information. As a later analysis showed, several of the most significant clusters appeared to be linked to common viral pathogens. Analysis performed later showed TCR beta chains linked to HLA being more clonally expanded than equally common others.

This clone has only one observation. The antigen is unknown. Germline assignment: CDR1 MDHEN and CDR2 SYDVKM. There are 16 residues in the CDR3. The trim removed 6 bases at V and 4 bases at J, leaving 12 bases unmatched. 60 Vbeta and 13 Jbeta primers were used in PCR. The assay was immunoSEQ multiplex PCR, and TCRdb's table has in-frame clones only and misses some. The sample has 120,000 or so clones, 83% seen once. This TCR was sampled from a woman aged 40 to 50 in good health and CMV-seropositive. The gene calls are TRBV28 and TRBJ2-1; 7 bases are a match to TRBD2. The sequenced sample consisted of PBMCs. CDR3 residues: CASRPIGGGMYNEQFF. In DNA, the CDR3 is TGTGCCAGCAGACCCATTGGGGGGGGTATGTACAATGAGCAGTTCTTC.